This entry features one T cell receptor beta chain sequence. The data derive from a study of blood T cell repertoires in COVID-19. Overall study context: There were acute and convalescent COVID-19 samples, and they came from the United States, Italy and Spain. T cells, B-cell-depleted T cells, or PBMCs provided the cDNA or gDNA that served as material.

Source study methods: Nucleated cell counts were estimated from reference gene primer amplification. Generated by immunoSEQ multiplex PCR, the TCRdb table keeps only in-frame clones and is missing some. The V and J calls and clone size are taken from that table; D and trimming were inferred from the DNA. The sample has just over 35,000 clones, approximately 86% seen once; the top ten hold around 21%. Germline V lookup: CDR1 KGHDR, CDR2 SFDVKD. Between the trimmed V and J ends, which lost 7 bases and 1 base, there was a span of 9 bases. This CDR3 spans 14 amino acids. The sequencing input was peripheral blood. The TCR was taken from a man in his fifties or sixties with acute or convalescent COVID-19. The V gene is TRBV24-1, the J gene TRBJ2-2; the D gene is possibly TRBD2 (6 bases). The CDR3 region is CATSRLENTGELFF. The DNA of the CDR3 is TGTGCCACCAGCAGACTAGAGAACACCGGGGAGCTGTTTTTT.